Listed below are T cell receptor beta chains from one sample, sequenced in a study of OX40 agonist ivuxolimab in advanced cancers. Assay used: immunoSEQ multiplex PCR; TCRdb lists only in-frame clones, some missing. This table has approximately 100,000 clones, roughly 87% appearing once. The input for sequencing was CD4+ or CD8+ T cells sorted from blood, taken in a trial of the OX40 agonist ivuxolimab. These receptors came from an adult with an advanced solid tumor such as melanoma, head and neck, liver or kidney cancer. Each CDR3 is given with its conserved first and last residue.

V	J	length	CDR3
TRBV5-1	TRBJ1-1	15	CASSLGQPGNTEAFF
TRBV15	TRBJ2-2	16	CATSRKGQGNTGELFF
TRBV5-4	TRBJ2-3	15	CASTLGGEGTDTQYF
TRBV7-3	TRBJ2-3	12	CASSDYRDTQYF
TRBV29-1	TRBJ1-1	10	CSAIVTEAFF
TRBV5-1	TRBJ1-2	13	CASSRDPIYGYTF
TRBV29-1	TRBJ1-5	12	CSVGQGNQPQHF
TRBV7-8	TRBJ2-3	19	CASSLAPLYRSKGTDTQYF
TRBV5-1	TRBJ2-5	15	CASSLRGPSEETQYF
TRBV5-6	TRBJ2-5	15	CASSTSTGREETQYF
TRBV14	TRBJ1-1	11	CVSSGYTEAFF
TRBV7-9	TRBJ2-3	10	CASSGYTQYF
TRBV7-9	TRBJ2-7	13	CASSLLPGNEQYF
TRBV5-1	TRBJ1-2	14	CASSPRDRDYGYTF
TRBV15	TRBJ1-5	17	CATSRGGQGERNQPQHF
TRBV19	TRBJ1-2	13	CASSITDRMGYTF
TRBV5-4	TRBJ2-3	15	CASSPPPLGTDTQYF
TRBV11-2	TRBJ2-5	16	CASSLKTVTDWETQYF
TRBV5-4	TRBJ2-5	12	CASRGSVGTQYF
TRBV12-5	TRBJ2-7	16	CASGLVLVDSSYEQYF
TRBV9	TRBJ2-3	17	CASSVVGRALSTDTQYF
TRBV10-3	TRBJ2-7	14	CAAGTTDGRNEQYF
TRBV5-6	TRBJ1-2	14	CASSLGGTAYGYTF
TRBV2	TRBJ2-7	14	CASSEQGLPYEQYF
TRBV7-3	TRBJ1-4	13	CASKQGLNEKLFF
TRBV19	TRBJ1-1	16	CASRGRTTRLNTEAFF
TRBV12-5	TRBJ1-1	13	CASMGQPNTEAFF
TRBV4-1	TRBJ1-5	16	CASSPRTTGEDQPQHF
TRBV2	TRBJ1-4	14	CASSEMGANEKLFF
TRBV7-2	TRBJ2-7	15	CASSFLQLLSYEQYF
TRBV19	TRBJ2-2	17	CASIPPWTSGGTGELFF
TRBV5-4	TRBJ1-5	12	CASSADNQPQHF
TRBV6-1	TRBJ1-5	18	CASSEDAMGHLSNQPQHF
TRBV28	TRBJ1-2	14	CASSLVGGDYGYTF
TRBV10-2	TRBJ2-3	13	CASGRLGVDTQYF
TRBV13	TRBJ2-5	12	CASSPRRETQYF
TRBV9	TRBJ1-1	13	CASSVGRNTEAFF
TRBV5-5	TRBJ1-1	17	CASSGLGGVPPLTEAFF
TRBV7-2	TRBJ1-1	12	CASSPNREEAFF
TRBV19	TRBJ2-5	12	CASSINQETQYF
TRBV5-1	TRBJ2-7	10	CASPAYEQYF
TRBV7-2	TRBJ2-5	12	CASSLALETQYF
TRBV5-6	TRBJ1-1	11	CASSTSTEAFF
TRBV7-3	TRBJ1-1	14	CASSLTAGSTEAFF
TRBV18	TRBJ2-1	15	CASSYDRVQYNEQFF
TRBV5-1	TRBJ1-4	15	CASSATGPPNEKLFF
TRBV18	TRBJ1-1	15	CASSPPGGGGTEAFF
TRBV7-8	TRBJ2-7	14	CASRAGTGNYEQYF
TRBV5-1	TRBJ2-5	14	CASSLSGTKETQYF
TRBV9	TRBJ1-3	16	CASSPRGGFAGNTIYF
TRBV5-1	TRBJ2-5	15	CASSFSGTGEETQYF
TRBV4-3	TRBJ2-1	16	CASSQDLGQELNEQFF
TRBV7-2	TRBJ2-1	16	CASRGGYKGSYNEQFF
TRBV27	TRBJ1-3	16	CASSFQAGMTGNTIYF
TRBV6-6	TRBJ1-5	15	CASTKGQNSNQPQHF